This T cell receptor beta chain was recovered during a study of cytomegalovirus exposure and HLA in healthy donors. General study points: The study flagged about 150 TCR beta chains as cytomegalovirus-associated.

Comment on this clone: Its specificity is not known.

The germline V and J ends were trimmed by 9 bases and 5 bases, with 16 bases remaining between them. Germline V CDR1 and CDR2: LNHDA, SQIVND (reference sequence). CDR3 length: 13 amino acids. 13 Jbeta primers and 60 Vbeta primers were used for the PCR. Sequencing used immunoSEQ multiplex PCR; TCRdb keeps in-frame clones, though not all of them. The table records approximately 190,000 clones, around 81% of them present only once. What was sequenced was PBMCs. The TCR sequence derives from a woman younger than 35 in good health and CMV-seropositive. The chain uses TRBV19 and TRBJ2-5, with TRBD1 as a possible D gene (5 bases). CDR3 in amino acids: CASRETNKETQYF. Here the CDR3 DNA reads TGTGCCAGCAGGGAAACCAATAAGGAGACCCAGTACTTC.